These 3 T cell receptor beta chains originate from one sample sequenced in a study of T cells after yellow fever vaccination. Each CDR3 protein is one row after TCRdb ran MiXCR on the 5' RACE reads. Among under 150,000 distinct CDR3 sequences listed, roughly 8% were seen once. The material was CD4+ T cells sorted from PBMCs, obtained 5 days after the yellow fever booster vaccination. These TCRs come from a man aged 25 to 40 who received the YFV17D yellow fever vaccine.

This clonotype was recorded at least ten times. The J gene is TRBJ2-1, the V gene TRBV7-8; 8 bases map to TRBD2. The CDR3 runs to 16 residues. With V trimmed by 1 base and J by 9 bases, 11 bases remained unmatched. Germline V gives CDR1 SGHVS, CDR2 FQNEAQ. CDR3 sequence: CASSLVIGTRYGEQFF. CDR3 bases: TGTGCCAGCAGCTTAGTGATCGGGACTAGATATGGTGAGCAGTTCTTC.

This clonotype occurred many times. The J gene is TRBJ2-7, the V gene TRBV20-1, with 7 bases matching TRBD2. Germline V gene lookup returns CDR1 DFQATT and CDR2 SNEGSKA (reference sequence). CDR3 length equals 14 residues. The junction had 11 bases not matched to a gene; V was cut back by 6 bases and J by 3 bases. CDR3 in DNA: TGCAGTGCCGCTGCCCCAGGGACTATCTACGAGCAGTACTTC. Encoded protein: CSAAAPGTIYEQYF.

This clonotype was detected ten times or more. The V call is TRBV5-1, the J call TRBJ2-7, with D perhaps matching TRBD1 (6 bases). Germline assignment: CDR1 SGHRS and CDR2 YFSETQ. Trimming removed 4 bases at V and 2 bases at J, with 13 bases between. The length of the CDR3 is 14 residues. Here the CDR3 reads CASSPWTDTYEQYF. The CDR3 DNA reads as TGCGCCAGCAGCCCGTGGACAGACACCTACGAGCAGTACTTC. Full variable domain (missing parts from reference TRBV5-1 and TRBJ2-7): KAGVTQTPRYLIKTRGQQVTLSCSPISGHRSVSWYQQTPGQGLQFLFEYFSETQRNKGNFPGRFSGRQFSNSRSEMNVSTLELGDSALYLCASSPWTDTYEQYFGPGTRLTVT.